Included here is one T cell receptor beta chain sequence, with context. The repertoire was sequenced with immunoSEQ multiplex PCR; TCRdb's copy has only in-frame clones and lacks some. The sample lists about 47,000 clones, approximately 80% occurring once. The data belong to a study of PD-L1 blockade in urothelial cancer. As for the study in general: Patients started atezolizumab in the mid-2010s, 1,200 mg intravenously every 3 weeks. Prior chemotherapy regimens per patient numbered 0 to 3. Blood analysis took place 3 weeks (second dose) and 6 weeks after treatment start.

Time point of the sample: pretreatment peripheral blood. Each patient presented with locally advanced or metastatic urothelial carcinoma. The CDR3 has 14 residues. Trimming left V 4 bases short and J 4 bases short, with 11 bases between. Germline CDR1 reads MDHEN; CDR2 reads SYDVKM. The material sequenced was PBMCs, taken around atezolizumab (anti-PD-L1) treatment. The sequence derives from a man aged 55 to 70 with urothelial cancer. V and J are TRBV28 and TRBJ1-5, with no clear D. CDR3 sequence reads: CASSSGGANQPQHF. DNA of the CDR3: TGTGCCAGCAGTTCGGGTGGAGCTAATCAGCCCCAGCATTTT. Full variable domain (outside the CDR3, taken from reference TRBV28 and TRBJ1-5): DVKVTQSSRYLVKRTGEKVFLECVQDMDHENMFWYRQDPGLGLRLIYFSYDVKMKEKGDIPEGYSVSREKKERFSLILESASTNQTSMYLCASSSGGANQPQHFGDGTRLSIL.